What follows are 19 T cell receptor beta chains derived from one specimen sequenced in a study of preoperative IRX-2 immunotherapy in early breast cancer (dated by TCRdb to the late 2010s). The treatment or condition tag for this specimen amounts to: preoperative locoregional IRX-2 cytokine immunotherapy. Libraries were built with the immunoSEQ multiplex PCR assay. In its TCRdb copy, this immuneACCESS table keeps in-frame sequences only and misses some clones. Where compared with another copy, unresolved V genes explain less than half of these, and the others have no known cause. The sample table contains 3,200 or so clones; only one count was recorded for roughly three quarters of them. Clones ranked in the top ten supply roughly 6.4% of the sample. Here the sequenced sample was tumor tissue, taken after IRX-2 immunotherapy. These receptors were taken from a human donor with breast cancer.

CDR3 amino acids: CASSPTGQGGSEAFF. CDR3 nucleotide sequence: TGTGCCAGCTCACCAACGGGACAGGGGGGTTCAGAAGCTTTCTTT. The V and J genes are TRBV18 and TRBJ1-1; 11 bases align to TRBD1. In germline, CDR1 is KGHSH, CDR2 LQKENI. The CDR3 contains 15 residues. Unmatched junction bases numbered 7, after V lost 2 bases and J lost 8 bases. Supplemented by reference TRBV18 and TRBJ1-1, the full variable domain reads NAGVMQNPRHLVRRRGQEARLRCSPMKGHSHVYWYRQLPEEGLKFMVYLQKENIIDESGMPKERFSAEFPKEGPSILRIQQVVRGDSAAYFCASSPTGQGGSEAFFGQGTRLTVV.

The chain carries TRBV6-8 and TRBJ2-3; D may be TRBD1 (5 bases). CDR1 is MNHGY and CDR2 is SAAAGT in the germline V gene. The CDR3 contains 16 residues. V lost 5 bases and J 3 bases, leaving 18 bases between the germline ends. The CDR3 sequence: CASSLLPTGRTDTQYF. As DNA, the CDR3 is TGTGCCAGCAGTCTCTTGCCCACAGGACGGACAGATACGCAGTATTTT.

This clone appeared once. The CDR3 loop reads CASSLPGHLNTEAFF. DNA for the CDR3: TGTGCCAGTAGCCTACCGGGACATCTGAACACTGAAGCTTTCTTT. The rearrangement uses TRBV19 and TRBJ1-1; D might be TRBD1 (6 bases). The length of the CDR3 is 15 residues. Germline V CDR1 and CDR2: LNHDA, SQIVND (reference sequence). Trimming left V 6 bases short and J 0 bases short, with 14 bases between.

This rearrangement joins TRBV5-1 to TRBJ1-1; 9 bases are a match to TRBD1. CDR1 is SGHRS, CDR2 YFSETQ, per germline. Trimming at V came to 4 bases and at J to 1 base, leaving 8 bases not matched to a gene. The CDR3 consists of 16 residues. CDR3 in amino acids: CASSPDRGRRNTEAFF. The CDR3 DNA reads as TGCGCCAGCAGCCCGGACAGGGGAAGAAGGAACACTGAAGCTTTCTTT.

V is TRBV22-1 and J is TRBJ1-1; the table's D call TRBD1 went unverified against the DNA. TRBV22-1 is given as a pseudogene. The CDR3 is made up of 14 amino acids. The CDR3 nucleotides read TGTGCCAGCAAACTCCAAGGGGTGAACACTGAAGCTTTCTTT. Translating it yields CASKLQGVNTEAFF.

This chain joins TRBV7-1 and TRBJ1-1; D unresolved. TRBV7-1 is an ORF, with its function uncertain. CDR3 length: 13 residues. Trimming took off 4 bases at V and 1 base at J, with 7 bases between the two ends. CDR3 protein: CASSLYRNTEAFF. The CDR3 DNA reads as TGTGCCAGCAGCTTATACCGGAACACTGAAGCTTTCTTT.

The genes are TRBV6-8 and TRBJ2-3; 11 positions match TRBD2. V shed 2 bases and J 1 base; nucleotides not matched to a gene: 5. The CDR3 consists of 17 residues. Germline loops: CDR1 MNHGY, CDR2 SAAAGT. The CDR3 bases are TGTGCCAGCAGTTACGTAGCGGGAGGGCTACGCACAGATACGCAGTATTTT. Its protein is CASSYVAGGLRTDTQYF.

The gene calls are TRBV11-3 and TRBJ2-1, with 9 bases aligning to TRBD2. CDR1 and CDR2 from the germline V gene are SGHNT and YENEEA. The CDR3 covers 15 residues. The V and J ends lost 3 bases and 8 bases, in that order; junction bases with no gene match: 8. The CDR3 region is CASSFGREGGDEQFF. For the CDR3, the DNA is TGTGCCAGCAGCTTCGGGCGGGAGGGCGGCGATGAGCAGTTCTTC.

This clone is a singleton in its sample. The chain has TRBV27 and TRBJ1-5, with D perhaps matching TRBD1 (6 bases). The CDR3 has 13 residues. V lost 5 bases and J 7 bases, leaving 12 bases between the germline ends. The germline V gene encodes CDR1 MNHEY and CDR2 SMNVEV (reference sequence). The CDR3 nucleotides read TGTGCCAGCAGTATACAGGGTGGGCAGCCCCAGCATTTT. Translated: CASSIQGGQPQHF.

The gene calls are TRBV6-8 and TRBJ1-1; 8 bases are a match to TRBD1. This CDR3 contains 15 residues. Germline CDR1 reads MNHGY; CDR2 reads SAAAGT. V lost 10 bases to trimming and J lost 0 bases; unmatched junction nucleotides: 10. The CDR3 sequence: CAITLQGGMNTEAFF. For the CDR3, the DNA is TGTGCCATCACCCTACAGGGGGGAATGAACACTGAAGCTTTCTTT.

The J gene is TRBJ1-5, the V gene TRBV7-7, with D possibly TRBD1 on 5 matching bases. V was clipped by 6 bases and J by 0 bases, with 21 bases between them. The CDR3 is 18 amino acids. CDR1 is SSHAT, CDR2 FNYEAQ, per germline (reference sequence). CDR3 sequence: CASRYTGPQTYSNQPQHF. For the CDR3, the DNA is TGTGCCAGCAGGTATACAGGCCCCCAAACATATAGCAATCAGCCCCAGCATTTT. The full variable domain, rest sourced from reference TRBV7-7 and TRBJ1-5, is GAGVSQSPRYKVTKRGQDVTLRCDPISSHATLYWYQQALGQGPEFLTYFNYEAQPDKSGLPSDRFSAERPEGSISTLTIQRTEQRDSAMYRCASRYTGPQTYSNQPQHFGDGTRLSIL.

This clone was found a few times. V usage is TRBV28 and J usage is TRBJ1-6; 9 bases align to TRBD1. Losses at the gene ends were 8 bases for V and 7 bases for J; bases not matched to a gene: 9. Germline V CDR1 and CDR2: MDHEN, SYDVKM. This CDR3 spans 15 amino acids. The CDR3 region is CASRSNTGGNSPLHF. DNA of the CDR3: TGTGCCAGCCGTTCAAATACAGGGGGCAATTCACCCCTCCACTTT.

J is TRBJ2-1 and V is TRBV28; D is undetermined. Looked up from germline, CDR1 is MDHEN and CDR2 is SYDVKM. V lost 2 bases and J lost 9, with 14 bases in between. CDR3 length: 14 amino acids. The CDR3 loop reads CASSLLEQTGEQFF. CDR3 DNA sequence: TGTGCCAGCAGTTTACTAGAGCAAACTGGTGAGCAGTTCTTC.

This clone was observed a handful of times. The chain recombines TRBV11-3 with TRBJ2-6, with a tentative D call TRBD2 (5 bases). The germline V gene encodes CDR1 SGHNT and CDR2 YENEEA. V was shortened by 5 bases and J by 4 bases, with 18 bases between the two germline ends. This CDR3 has 17 residues. The CDR3 coding sequence is TGTGCCAGCAGCCCCAAAGGCGGAGGAAGAGGGGCCAACGTCCTGACTTTC. Its protein is CASSPKGGGRGANVLTF.

This clone was detected only once. The rearrangement links TRBV29-1 to TRBJ1-2; 7 nucleotides align to TRBD1. Trimming cost V 4 bases and J 5 bases; bases outside gene matches: 10. The CDR3 loop spans 14 amino acids. CDR1 SQVTM and CDR2 ANQGSEA come from the germline V gene. CDR3 DNA sequence: TGCAGCGTTGGGGACTACAGGGGTAAATATGGCTACACCTTC. This sequence encodes CSVGDYRGKYGYTF.

The chain recombines TRBV6-8 with TRBJ2-3; no definite D call. This CDR3 comprises 12 residues. CDR1 and CDR2 (germline): MNHGY, SAAAGT. The CDR3 DNA is TGTGCGGTCCGAGGTAGCACAGATACGCAGTATTTT. Amino acids: CAVRGSTDTQYF.

This clone was counted a single time. This chain connects TRBV19 to TRBJ2-1; 13 nucleotides align to TRBD2. CDR1 and CDR2 (germline): LNHDA, SQIVND (reference sequence). The V segment lost 7 bases and the J segment 7 bases; nucleotides outside the gene matches: 7. This CDR3 region has 15 residues. The CDR3 DNA sequence: TGTGCCAGTACTCTAGGACTAGCGGGAGCGAATGAGCAGTTCTTC. It encodes CASTLGLAGANEQFF.

This sequence joins TRBV11-3 and TRBJ1-2, with TRBD1 identical over 7 bases. Germline V CDR1 and CDR2: SGHNT, YENEEA. Trimming took 2 bases from V and 6 from J; bases not matched to a gene: 9. The CDR3 length is 15 residues. The CDR3 DNA sequence: TGTGCCAGCAGCTTATATAGAGACAGGGTTAATGGCTACACCTTC. As protein: CASSLYRDRVNGYTF.

This chain connects TRBV6-8 to TRBJ2-3, with D unresolved. V was shortened by 10 bases and J by 0 bases, with 14 bases between the two germline ends. Per the germline V gene, CDR1 is MNHGY and CDR2 is SAAAGT. This CDR3 has 14 amino acids. CDR3 sequence reads: CAIKSESSTDTQYF. The DNA of the CDR3 is TGTGCCATCAAGAGCGAATCTAGCACAGATACGCAGTATTTT.